This TCR beta chain is drawn from a study of T cells after yellow fever vaccination. Each CDR3 protein gets one entry after TCRdb re-called the 5' RACE reads with MiXCR. The profile covers some 240,000 distinct CDR3 sequences, with roughly 3% appearing a single time and around 3.2% taken by the ten largest. This clonotype was seen many times. Its matching antigen is unknown. Unmatched junction bases numbered 3, after V lost 3 bases and J lost 5 bases. This CDR3 is built from 14 residues. General observations from the study: The study re-detected most primary-vaccination clones after the booster (96% CD4, around 89% CD8).

Source: CD4+ T cells sorted from PBMCs, taken 10 days after the yellow fever booster vaccination. The chain employs TRBV12-3 or TRBV12-4 and TRBJ2-3; 9 bases agree with TRBD2. This receptor was identified in a man aged 18 to 30 who received the YFV17D yellow fever vaccine. Here the CDR3 DNA reads TGTGCCAGCAGTTTTAATAGCGGGGGAGATACGCAGTATTTT. This codes for CASSFNSGGDTQYF.